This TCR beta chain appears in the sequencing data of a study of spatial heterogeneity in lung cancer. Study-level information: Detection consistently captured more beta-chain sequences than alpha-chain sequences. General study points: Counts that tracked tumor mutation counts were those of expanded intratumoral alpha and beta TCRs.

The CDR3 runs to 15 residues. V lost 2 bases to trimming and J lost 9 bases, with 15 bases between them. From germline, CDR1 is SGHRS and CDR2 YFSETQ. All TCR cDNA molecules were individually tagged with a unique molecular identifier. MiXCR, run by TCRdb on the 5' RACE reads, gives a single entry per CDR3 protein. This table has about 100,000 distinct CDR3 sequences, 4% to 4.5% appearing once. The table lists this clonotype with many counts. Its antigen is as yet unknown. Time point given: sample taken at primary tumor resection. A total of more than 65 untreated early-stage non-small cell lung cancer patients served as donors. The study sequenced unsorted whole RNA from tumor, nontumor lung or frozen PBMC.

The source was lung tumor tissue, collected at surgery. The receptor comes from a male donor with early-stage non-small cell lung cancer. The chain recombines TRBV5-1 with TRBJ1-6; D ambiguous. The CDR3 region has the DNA TGCGCCAGCAGCTTTCGTGGCGGAAATGTTTCACCCCTCCACTTT. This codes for CASSFRGGNVSPLHF.